These 7 T cell receptor beta chains were all obtained from the same sample, sequenced in a study of blood T cell repertoires in COVID-19. Sequenced by immunoSEQ multiplex PCR; TCRdb stores in-frame clones only, minus some. The sample lists about 220,000 clones; roughly nine tenths were seen once. The sample was PBMCs or T cells enriched from blood (not recorded which). These receptor sequences come from a woman aged 30 to 39 who had recovered from COVID-19.

The chain's CDR3 is CASKPSGQGTHIQYF. The CDR3 DNA sequence: TGTGCCAGCAAACCATCCGGACAGGGGACACACATTCAGTACTTC. The J gene is TRBJ2-4, the V gene TRBV27; 9 bases agree with TRBD1. CDR1 and CDR2 from the germline V gene are MNHEY and SMNVEV (reference sequence). This CDR3 region has 15 residues. Trimming at V came to 7 bases and at J to 8 bases, leaving 12 bases not matched to a gene.

The CDR3 sequence: CASSLSGGPSYEQYF. CDR3 sequence (DNA): TGTGCCAGCAGCCTTAGCGGGGGACCATCCTACGAGCAGTACTTC. This chain links TRBV5-6 with TRBJ2-7; 9 positions match TRBD2. CDR1 is SGHDT, CDR2 YYEEEE, per germline. The CDR3 runs to 15 residues. With V trimmed by 4 bases and J by 1 base, 6 bases remained unmatched. The variable domain in full, completed from reference TRBV5-6 and TRBJ2-7, reads DAGVTQSPTHLIKTRGQQVTLRCSPKSGHDTVSWYQQALGQGPQFIFQYYEEEERQRGNFPDRFSGHQFPNYSSELNVNALLLGDSALYLCASSLSGGPSYEQYFGPGTRLTVT.

The chain carries TRBV5-1 and TRBJ2-7, with D possibly TRBD2 on 6 matching bases. CDR1 is SGHRS and CDR2 is YFSETQ in the germline V gene. Trimming pared 3 bases from V and 0 bases from J, leaving 13 bases between. The CDR3 has 15 residues. Here the CDR3 reads CASSSVGGSSYEQYF. Written as DNA, the CDR3 is TGCGCCAGCAGCTCCGTTGGGGGGAGCTCCTACGAGCAGTACTTC. The full variable domain, its missing parts supplied by reference TRBV5-1 and TRBJ2-7, is KAGVTQTPRYLIKTRGQQVTLSCSPISGHRSVSWYQQTPGQGLQFLFEYFSETQRNKGNFPGRFSGRQFSNSRSEMNVSTLELGDSALYLCASSSVGGSSYEQYFGPGTRLTVT.

The V gene is TRBV14, the J gene TRBJ2-1; 7 positions match TRBD1. The length of the CDR3 is 16 residues. Germline V gene lookup returns CDR1 SGHDN and CDR2 FVKESK. The junction had 6 bases not matched to a gene; V was cut back by 1 base and J by 3 bases. The CDR3 sequence is CASSQVTGSNYNEQFF. DNA of the CDR3: TGTGCCAGCAGCCAAGTGACAGGGAGTAACTACAATGAGCAGTTCTTC.

The chain uses TRBV5-1 and TRBJ1-2; D possibly corresponds to TRBD1 (6 bases). The CDR3 totals 14 residues. The V gene's germline CDR1 is SGHRS and CDR2 YFSETQ. The V end was cut by 0 bases, the J end by 1 base, with 7 bases between. The CDR3 protein is CASSLGTVNYGYTF. The CDR3 nucleotides are TGCGCCAGCAGCTTGGGGACAGTTAACTATGGCTACACCTTC. The full variable domain, its missing parts supplied by reference TRBV5-1 and TRBJ1-2, is KAGVTQTPRYLIKTRGQQVTLSCSPISGHRSVSWYQQTPGQGLQFLFEYFSETQRNKGNFPGRFSGRQFSNSRSEMNVSTLELGDSALYLCASSLGTVNYGYTFGSGTRLTVV.

This chain joins TRBV9 and TRBJ2-3; D is perhaps TRBD2 (5 bases). Germline CDR1 SGDLS, CDR2 YYNGEE. The CDR3 loop spans 16 amino acids. The V gene lost 0 bases and the J gene lost 5 bases, with 16 bases spanning the gap. The CDR3 nucleotides are TGTGCCAGCAGCGTAGACTCCCTAGGAGGAGGAGATACGCAGTATTTT. It translates to CASSVDSLGGGDTQYF.

The V gene is TRBV29-1, the J gene TRBJ1-2; D is undetermined. V lost 3 bases and J lost 4, with 15 bases in between. This CDR3 comprises 14 residues. Germline V CDR1 and CDR2: SQVTM, ANQGSEA. The CDR3 loop reads CSVDGVESSYGYTF. CDR3 in DNA: TGCAGCGTTGATGGTGTCGAGTCCTCCTATGGCTACACCTTC.